The 3 T cell receptor beta chains below come from one sample, sequenced in a study of blood T cell repertoires in COVID-19. Measured with immunoSEQ multiplex PCR; TCRdb has only the in-frame clones, and not every one. Of around 92,000 clones listed, approximately 86% are singletons. Source material: peripheral blood. The receptor set was obtained from a woman of 80 years or more with acute or convalescent COVID-19.

The gene calls are TRBV12-5 and TRBJ2-2; a weak D match, TRBD2 (5 bases). V was pared by 3 bases and J by 6 bases, with 14 bases between. Germline CDR1 LGHNT, CDR2 FRNRAP. This CDR3 region has 15 residues. In DNA form, the CDR3 reads TGTGCTAGTGGTTTCGGGGTTCGGCCCCCCGGGGAGCTGTTTTTT. It codes for CASGFGVRPPGELFF.

This sequence joins TRBV30 and TRBJ1-1, with D possibly matching TRBD1 (5 bases). Germline values: CDR1 GTSNPN, CDR2 SVGIG (reference sequence). V lost 3 bases and J lost 1, with 15 bases in between. The CDR3 has 15 amino acids. This chain's CDR3 is CAWSSPRGTNTEAFF. CDR3 sequence (DNA): TGTGCCTGGAGCTCACCGCGGGGGACGAACACTGAAGCTTTCTTT.

CDR3 protein: CASSLGTGVGTQYF. DNA for the CDR3: TGTGCCAGCAGTTTAGGGACAGGGGTGGGGACCCAGTACTTC. The chain combines TRBV28 with TRBJ2-5, with 10 bases fitting TRBD1. The CDR3 is made up of 14 amino acids. The junction had 4 bases not matched to a gene; V was cut back by 2 bases and J by 7 bases. CDR1 and CDR2 from the germline V gene are MDHEN and SYDVKM.